This is a list of T cell receptor beta chains from one sample in a study of T-cell reconstitution after alpha-beta-depleted transplantation in children. A single record per CDR3 protein comes from TCRdb applying MiXCR to the PCR reads. The table lists about 420,000 distinct CDR3 sequences, around 16% of them singletons. The source was PBMCs, mostly from graft donor cells, collected 360 days after TCRalphabeta/CD19-depleted stem cell transplant. These receptors all stem from a boy under two years old who had a stem cell transplant for Wiskott-Aldrich syndrome, so the T cells may come from the graft donor. Each CDR3 is given with its conserved first and last residue. D genes are given only for firm matches. Clone size is given for some rows only: seen once, a few or many times, or a class if the clone is expanded.

J gene	D gene	clone size	V gene	CDR3 DNA	CDR3 protein
TRBJ2-3	TRBD2	NA	TRBV28	TGTGCCAGCAGCCCCGCGGGAGGGGATACGCAGTATTTT	CASSPAGGDTQYF
TRBJ2-6	TRBD1	NA	TRBV7-6	TGTGCCAGCAGCTTAGTACCTACATCGGGACAGGGGGGCCCCTCTGGGGCCAACGTCCTGACTTTC	CASSLVPTSGQGGPSGANVLTF
TRBJ2-3	TRBD1	NA	TRBV24-1	TGTGCCACCCGACAGGGAGCCACAGATACGCAGTATTTT	CATRQGATDTQYF
TRBJ2-5	TRBD2	few	TRBV6-1	TGTGCCAGCAGTATAATCCGGGGGGGGCCGGGGGAGACCCAGTACTTC	CASSIIRGGPGETQYF
TRBJ2-1	TRBD1	few	TRBV20-1	TGCAGTGCTAGCGACAGGGGGCAATTTGTGAATGAGCAGTTCTTC	CSASDRGQFVNEQFF
TRBJ2-2	NA	few	TRBV10-3	TGTGCCATCAGTCCCGGGGCCGGGGAGCTGTTTTTT	CAISPGAGELFF
TRBJ2-3	NA	few	TRBV10-1	TGCGCCAGCAGTGATCAGACAGATACGCAGTATTTT	CASSDQTDTQYF
TRBJ2-1	NA	NA	TRBV10-2	TGCGCCAGCAGGGTCGTTTCCTACAATGAGCAGTTCTTC	CASRVVSYNEQFF
TRBJ2-1	NA	few	TRBV2	TGTGCCAGCAGTGACACTCGGTTTGCGGGACAGTTCTTC	CASSDTRFAGQFF
TRBJ2-1	NA	few	TRBV5-6	TGTGCCAGCAGCTTGCCGCTAGCTACCTACAATGAGCAGTTCTTC	CASSLPLATYNEQFF
TRBJ2-7	TRBD1	many	TRBV7-9	TGTGCCAGCAGCCCCGACAGGGGAGGCGAGCAGTACTTC	CASSPDRGGEQYF
TRBJ2-1	TRBD1	few	TRBV5-1	TGCGCCAGCAGTCCACCGGGACAGTACAATGAGCAGTTCTTC	CASSPPGQYNEQFF
TRBJ2-1	NA	NA	TRBV5-1	TGCGCCAGCAGCTGGGTAAGAGCGGCCAACTCCTACAATGAGCAGTTCTTC	CASSWVRAANSYNEQFF
TRBJ2-7	NA	NA	TRBV2	TGTGCCAGCAATTCCGGGACGGAATCCTACGAGCAGTACTTC	CASNSGTESYEQYF
TRBJ2-3	NA	NA	TRBV20-1	TGCAGTGCCCCGCTAGCAGATACGCAGTATTTT	CSAPLADTQYF
TRBJ2-7	NA	NA	TRBV7-9	TGTGCCAGCAGCCCTGCGGGACATTCCTGGGCACCGTACTTC	CASSPAGHSWAPYF
TRBJ2-7	NA	few	TRBV6-2/TRBV6-3	TGTGCCAGCAGACGCCGGGACAGAGTTGGAGGGGCTGTCGAGCAGTACTTC	CASRRRDRVGGAVEQYF
TRBJ2-5	TRBD2	few	TRBV4-1	TGCGCCAGCAGCCAAGATGGACGGGGGGTGACCCAGTACTTC	CASSQDGRGVTQYF
TRBJ2-1	NA	few	TRBV7-9	TGTGCCAGCAGCTTTATCTGGGAGGCCAATGAGCAGTTCTTC	CASSFIWEANEQFF
TRBJ2-3	NA	few	TRBV5-1	TGCGCCAGCAGCCGGTCCGGTTTGACAGATACGCAGTATTTT	CASSRSGLTDTQYF
TRBJ1-2	NA	few	TRBV9	TGTGCCAGCAGCGGGGGAGGTCTAGAAGGCTACACCTTC	CASSGGGLEGYTF
TRBJ2-1	TRBD2	NA	TRBV10-3	TGTGCCATCAGTGAGTGGGGACTAGCGGGAGAGGATGAGCAGTTCTTC	CAISEWGLAGEDEQFF
TRBJ2-2	TRBD2	NA	TRBV6-1	TGTGCCAGCAGGCTCGGACTAGCGTCGAACACCGGGGAGCTGTTTTTT	CASRLGLASNTGELFF
TRBJ2-3	TRBD2	few	TRBV20-1	TGCAGTGTCTGGACTAGCGGGGGGGGCCCAGATACGCAGTATTTT	CSVWTSGGGPDTQYF
TRBJ2-5	NA	few	TRBV27	TGTGCCAGCAGCGGGCCTCAAGAGACCCAGTACTTC	CASSGPQETQYF
TRBJ2-7	NA	NA	TRBV6-2/TRBV6-3	TGTGCCAGCAGTTACCGGTCACCAACCAGCGAGCAGTACTTC	CASSYRSPTSEQYF
TRBJ1-4	NA	NA	TRBV5-1	TGCGCCAGCAGCCCCACCAGGAAAACGGAAAAACTGTTTTTT	CASSPTRKTEKLFF
TRBJ2-7	NA	NA	TRBV12-3/TRBV12-4	TGTGCCAGCAGTTCCGCCGACGGGGTCACCTACGAGCAGTACTTC	CASSSADGVTYEQYF
TRBJ2-2	NA	NA	TRBV12-3/TRBV12-4	TGTGCCAGCAGACGAGGACCCGGGGAGCTGTTTTTT	CASRRGPGELFF
TRBJ2-7	NA	few	TRBV7-2	TGTGCCAGCAGCTGGGGACGGGGTTATTTACAGTACTTC	CASSWGRGYLQYF
TRBJ2-1	TRBD2	NA	TRBV29-1	TGCAGCGTTCCACCCGGACTAGCGAGGGTGAATGAGCAGTTCTTC	CSVPPGLARVNEQFF
TRBJ1-2	TRBD1	NA	TRBV20-1	TGCAGTGCTAGAGATGCGGGACAGATAGATGGCTACACCTTC	CSARDAGQIDGYTF
TRBJ2-2	TRBD1	few	TRBV5-4	TGTGCCAGCAGCCCGAGTATCGGGACAGCGAACACCGGGGAGCTGTTTTTT	CASSPSIGTANTGELFF
TRBJ2-5	TRBD1	NA	TRBV6-5	TGTGCCAGCAGTTACCCAGGACAGGGCCAAGAGACCCAGTACTTC	CASSYPGQGQETQYF
TRBJ1-6	TRBD1	NA	TRBV7-8	TGTGCCAGCAGCCCCTGGACAGGGAGCTCCTATAATTCACCCCTCCACTTT	CASSPWTGSSYNSPLHF
TRBJ2-7	NA	few	TRBV12-3/TRBV12-4	TGTGCCAGCAGTTTGATGTACGAGCAGTACTTC	CASSLMYEQYF
TRBJ2-7	NA	NA	TRBV6-6	TGTGCCAGCAGTTACTCGGCAGTGGGACGGCACTTC	CASSYSAVGRHF
TRBJ2-1	NA	NA	TRBV12-5	TGTGCTAGTTCTTCGGCCAGCTTCAATGAGCAGTTCTTC	CASSSASFNEQFF
TRBJ1-2	TRBD1	few	TRBV12-3/TRBV12-4	TGTGCCAGCACCTTCGGGACAGGGGTTGGCTACACCTTC	CASTFGTGVGYTF
TRBJ2-1	TRBD1	many	TRBV4-3	TGCGCCAGCAGCTTTGACAGGGCTGAGCAGTTCTTC	CASSFDRAEQFF
TRBJ2-1	TRBD2	many	TRBV20-1	TGCAGTGCTAGACCTTTGCGGGAGGGGGGCTCCTACAATGAGCAGTTCTTC	CSARPLREGGSYNEQFF
TRBJ2-7	NA	few	TRBV20-1	TGCAGTGCTAGAGATGGACCTTCCTACGAGCAGTACTTC	CSARDGPSYEQYF
TRBJ2-1	TRBD2	NA	TRBV10-3	TGTGCCATCAGTGAGCCTAGGACTAGCGGGGGACGCAAGGGGTCCTACAATGAGCAGTTCTTC	CAISEPRTSGGRKGSYNEQFF
TRBJ2-6	TRBD1	NA	TRBV11-2	TGTGCCAGCAGCACTAACAGGGGGCTTGGGGCCAACGTCCTGACTTTC	CASSTNRGLGANVLTF
TRBJ2-1	TRBD2	few	TRBV12-3/TRBV12-4	TGTGCCAGCAGTTTGACTAGCGGGGGAACAGAGCAGTTCTTC	CASSLTSGGTEQFF
TRBJ1-2	NA	few	TRBV7-2	TGTGCCAGCAGTCAGACAGGTGCTAACTATGGCTACACCTTC	CASSQTGANYGYTF
TRBJ1-2	NA	many	TRBV5-5	TGTGCCAGCAGCTTGAAGGGCTATGGCTACACCTTC	CASSLKGYGYTF
TRBJ2-1	TRBD2	NA	TRBV5-1	TGCGCCAGCAGCTTTAGCGGGGGGTTAGTGAATGAGCAGTTCTTC	CASSFSGGLVNEQFF
TRBJ2-2	TRBD2	few	TRBV11-3	TGTGCCAGCAGAACCGGGAGGGCCCTCGGGGAGCTGTTTTTT	CASRTGRALGELFF
TRBJ2-7	TRBD2	few	TRBV20-1	TGCAGTGCTCGACTAGCGGGAGCCCACTCCTACGAGCAGTACTTC	CSARLAGAHSYEQYF
TRBJ2-5	TRBD2	NA	TRBV11-2	TGTGCCAGCAGCTTTCCGTTGGTGATAGCGGGAGCAGATTTGGAGACCCAGTACTTC	CASSFPLVIAGADLETQYF
TRBJ2-2	TRBD1	few	TRBV24-1	TGTGCCACCAGACCGACAGGGACCACCGGGGAGCTGTTTTTT	CATRPTGTTGELFF
TRBJ2-7	NA	NA	TRBV30	TGTGCCTGGTCAGAAGGGGGGGTCTACGAGCAGTACTTC	CAWSEGGVYEQYF
TRBJ2-5	TRBD2	NA	TRBV5-1	TGCGCCAGCAGCTCGCCCAGGAATGGCGGGGGAGAGACCCAGTACTTC	CASSSPRNGGGETQYF
TRBJ2-5	NA	few	TRBV15	TGTGCCACCAGCAGAGATCGCCCCGGCCGAGACCAAGAGACCCAGTACTTC	CATSRDRPGRDQETQYF
TRBJ2-7	NA	NA	TRBV5-1	TGCGCCAGCAGTCCAACCGGGAGCCCCTACGAGCAGTACTTC	CASSPTGSPYEQYF
TRBJ2-1	TRBD1	NA	TRBV6-1	TGTGCCAGCAGTCCGGGCAGGGGGCGCAACTCCTACAATGAGCAGTTCTTC	CASSPGRGRNSYNEQFF
TRBJ2-1	NA	NA	TRBV20-1	TGCAGTGCTAGAGGCGGAGTACACAATGAGCAGTTCTTC	CSARGGVHNEQFF
TRBJ2-7	NA	NA	TRBV7-2	TGTGCCAGCAGCTTAGCGCCAACAAGTATTTACGAGCAGTACTTC	CASSLAPTSIYEQYF